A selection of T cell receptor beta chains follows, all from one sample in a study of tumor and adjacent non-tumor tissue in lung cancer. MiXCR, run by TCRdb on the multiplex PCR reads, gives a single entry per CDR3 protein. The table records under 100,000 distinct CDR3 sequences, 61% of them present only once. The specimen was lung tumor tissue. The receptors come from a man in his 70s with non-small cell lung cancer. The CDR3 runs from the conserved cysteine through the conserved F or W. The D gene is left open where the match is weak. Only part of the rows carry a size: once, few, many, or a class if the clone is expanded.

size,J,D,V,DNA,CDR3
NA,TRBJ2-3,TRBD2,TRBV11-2,TGTGCCAGCAGTTTAGTAGCGGGGGGCCACTCGGATACGCAGTATTTT,CASSLVAGGHSDTQYF
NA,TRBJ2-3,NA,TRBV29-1,TGCAGCGTTGAACTTGATGGTAGGTTTACACAGTATTTT,CSVELDGRFTQYF
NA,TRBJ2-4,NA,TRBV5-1,TGCGCCGGCAGCGACCTAGCGTTAGCCAAAAACATTCAGTACTTC,CAGSDLALAKNIQYF
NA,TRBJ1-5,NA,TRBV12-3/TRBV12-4,TGTGCCAGCAGTAACAAGGGATACAATCAACCCCAGCATTTT,CASSNKGYNQPQHF
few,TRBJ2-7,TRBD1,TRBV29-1,TGTGGCGTTGAAGATCTTAGAGGGACAGGGAACTACGAGCAGTACTTC,CGVEDLRGTGNYEQYF
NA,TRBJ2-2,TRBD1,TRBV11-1,TGTGCCGGCAGCCTCGGGACAGCGAACACTGGGGAGCTGTTTTTT,CAGSLGTANTGELFF
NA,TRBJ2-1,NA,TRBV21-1,TGTGCCAGCAGCAAAGTAGTGGCGGATCGTCCGTTCTTC,CASSKVVADRPFF
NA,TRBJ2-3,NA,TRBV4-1,TGCGCCAGCAGCCAAAGACTCCTGAAGATAGATACGCAGTATTTT,CASSQRLLKIDTQYF
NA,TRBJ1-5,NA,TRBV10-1,TGCGCCAGCAGTGAACAGGTCAATAGGCCCCAGCATTTT,CASSEQVNRPQHF
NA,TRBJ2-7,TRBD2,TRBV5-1,TGCGCCAGCAGCCTACCATTAGCGGGAAACTCCTACGAGCAGTACTTC,CASSLPLAGNSYEQYF
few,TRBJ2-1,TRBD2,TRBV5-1,TGCGCCAGCAGCTTGTCCGGGACTAGGAACAATGAGCAGTTCTTC,CASSLSGTRNNEQFF
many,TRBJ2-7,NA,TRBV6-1,TGTGCCAGCAGGGGGCGACAGGGAGGCTACGAGCAGTACTTC,CASRGRQGGYEQYF
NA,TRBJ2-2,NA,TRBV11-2,TGTGCCAGCAGCTTGCTCGTGGCTGCGAACACCCGGGAGCTGTTTTTT,CASSLLVAANTRELFF
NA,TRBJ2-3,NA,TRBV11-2,TGTGCCAGTAGCTTAGAAGCGGGTATCCCAGATACGCAGTATTTT,CASSLEAGIPDTQYF
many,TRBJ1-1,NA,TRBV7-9,TGTGCCAGCAGCTTAGTTCTCACTGAAGCTTTCTTT,CASSLVLTEAFF
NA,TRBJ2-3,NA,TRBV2,TGTGTCAGCAGAGGGGACGGGGGAGGCACAGATACGCAGTATTTT,CVSRGDGGGTDTQYF
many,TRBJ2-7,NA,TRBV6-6,TGTGCCAGCAGTCCCCCCGGCAGCCGCTACGAGCAGTACTTC,CASSPPGSRYEQYF
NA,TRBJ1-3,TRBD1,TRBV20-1,TGCAGTGCAAAGAATCCGGGACAGGGGGGAAACACCATATATTTT,CSAKNPGQGGNTIYF
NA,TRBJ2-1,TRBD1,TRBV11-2,TGTGCTAGCAGCTCGTGCGGACAGGGAAAGCGGCAAGAGACCCAGTTCTTC,CASSSCGQGKRQETQFF
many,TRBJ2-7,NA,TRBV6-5,TGTGCCAGCAGTTACGGGATCCTCACCACCTCCTACGAGCAGTACTTC,CASSYGILTTSYEQYF
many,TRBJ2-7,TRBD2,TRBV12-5,TGTGCTAGTGGTTTTTCGCCGTCGGGGACTAGCGGTATCCACGAGCAGTACTTC,CASGFSPSGTSGIHEQYF
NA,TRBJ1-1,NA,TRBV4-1,TGCGCCAGAAGCCAAGAAGGAGGCAGGATGAGCATTGAAGCTTTCTTT,CARSQEGGRMSIEAFF
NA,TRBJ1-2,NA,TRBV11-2,TGTACCAGCAGCCCCCTCGGCGGTGGCTATACCTTC,CTSSPLGGGYTF
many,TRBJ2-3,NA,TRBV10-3,TGTGCTGCTCGGGACCCAGCAGGGTTGGATACGCAGTATTTT,CAARDPAGLDTQYF
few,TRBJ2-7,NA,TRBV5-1,TGCTCCAGCAGCTTGGCCAGGAGAAACTACGAGCAGTACTTC,CSSSLARRNYEQYF
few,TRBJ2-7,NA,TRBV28,TGTGCCAGCAGTTTACCGACCCTTATCTACGAGCAGTACTTC,CASSLPTLIYEQYF